Reported below is one T cell receptor (beta chain). Patients in Seattle were enrolled during active infection, then followed longitudinally. The sample is drawn from a study of blood T cell repertoires in COVID-19. Looking at the study overall: T cells, B-cell-depleted T cells, or PBMCs supplied cDNA or gDNA.

Original analysis: Using reference gene primer amplification, nucleated cell counts were estimated. TCRdb's copy holds only in-frame clones and misses some; the assay was immunoSEQ multiplex PCR. V, J and clone size were drawn from that table, and D and trimming were deduced from the DNA. The sample has roughly 180,000 clones; approximately 85% are singletons. This CDR3 region has 14 residues. The ends were cut back, 2 bases at V and 7 bases at J, with 14 bases in the middle. Looked up from germline, CDR1 is MNHNS and CDR2 is SASEGT. The material sequenced was peripheral blood. This TCR came from a woman between 55 and 75 years old with COVID-19, enrolled during active disease. The rearrangement joins TRBV6-1 to TRBJ1-1; D not certain. In nucleotides, the CDR3 is TGTGCCAGCAGTGAAAGTGGGAATGAGGGTGAAGCTTTCTTT. This translates into CASSESGNEGEAFF.